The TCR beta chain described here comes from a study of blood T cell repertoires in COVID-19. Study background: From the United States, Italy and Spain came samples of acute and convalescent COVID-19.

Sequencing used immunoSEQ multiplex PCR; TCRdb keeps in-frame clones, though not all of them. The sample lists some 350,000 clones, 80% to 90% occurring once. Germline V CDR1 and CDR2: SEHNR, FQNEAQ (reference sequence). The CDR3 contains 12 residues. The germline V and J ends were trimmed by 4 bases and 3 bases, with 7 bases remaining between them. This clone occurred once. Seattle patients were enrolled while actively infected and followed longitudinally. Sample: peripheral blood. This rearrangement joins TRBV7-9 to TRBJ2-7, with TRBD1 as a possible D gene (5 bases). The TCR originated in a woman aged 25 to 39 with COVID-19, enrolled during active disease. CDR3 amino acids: CASSYDSYEQYF. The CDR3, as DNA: TGTGCCAGCAGCTACGACAGCTACGAGCAGTACTTC.